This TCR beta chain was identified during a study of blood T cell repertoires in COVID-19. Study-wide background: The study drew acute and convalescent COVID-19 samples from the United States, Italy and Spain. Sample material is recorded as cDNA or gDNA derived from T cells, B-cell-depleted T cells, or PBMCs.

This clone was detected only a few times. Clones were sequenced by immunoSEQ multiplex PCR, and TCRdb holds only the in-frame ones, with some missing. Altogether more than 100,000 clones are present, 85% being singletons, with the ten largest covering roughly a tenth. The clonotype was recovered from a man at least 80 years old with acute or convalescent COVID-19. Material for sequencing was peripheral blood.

The CDR3 DNA sequence: TGCGCCAGCAGCTCCGGACAGGGCGGGTCCAACGTCCTGACTTTC. It specifies CASSSGQGGSNVLTF. The chain has TRBV5-1 and TRBJ2-6; 8 bases fit TRBD1. From germline, CDR1 is SGHRS and CDR2 YFSETQ. Unmatched junction bases numbered 7, after V lost 3 bases and J lost 8 bases. The CDR3 length is 15 residues.